What follows are 26 T cell receptor beta chains derived from one specimen sequenced in a study of cytomegalovirus exposure and HLA in healthy donors. The PCR employed 60 Vbeta primers together with 13 Jbeta primers. TCRdb keeps only in-frame clones here, not all; method: immunoSEQ multiplex PCR. The repertoire holds around 130,000 clones, with roughly 74% as singletons. What was sequenced was PBMCs. The receptors were gathered from a man in his forties in good health and CMV-seropositive.

The genes are TRBV7-8 and TRBJ2-7, with a possible D match to TRBD1 (7 bases). There are 17 residues in the CDR3. CDR1 SGHVS and CDR2 FQNEAQ come from the germline V gene. Trimming shortened V by 5 bases and J by 2 bases, and 22 bases separated the two germline ends. CDR3: CASSPWPDREVAYEQYF. Here the CDR3 DNA reads TGTGCCAGCAGCCCTTGGCCTGACAGGGAGGTTGCCTACGAGCAGTACTTC.

The chain links TRBV5-1 to TRBJ1-5, with TRBD1 matching over 7 bases. Losses at the gene ends were 0 bases for V and 6 bases for J; bases not matched to a gene: 3. CDR1 and CDR2 from the germline V gene are SGHRS and YFSETQ. This CDR3 contains 14 residues. CDR3 in DNA: TGCGCCAGCAGCTTGGACAGGGGAGGTCAGCCCCAGCATTTT. It specifies CASSLDRGGQPQHF. The variable domain in full, completed from reference TRBV5-1 and TRBJ1-5, reads KAGVTQTPRYLIKTRGQQVTLSCSPISGHRSVSWYQQTPGQGLQFLFEYFSETQRNKGNFPGRFSGRQFSNSRSEMNVSTLELGDSALYLCASSLDRGGQPQHFGDGTRLSIL.

DNA of the CDR3: TGTGCCAGCAGTGAGCTCCCTGACAGGAATGAAGCTTTCTTT. Protein product: CASSELPDRNEAFF. This chain uses TRBV2 with TRBJ1-1; D might be TRBD1 (6 bases). Germline assignment: CDR1 SNHLY and CDR2 FYNNEI. The V end was cut by 3 bases, the J end by 7 bases, with 15 bases between. The CDR3 contains 14 residues.

This chain connects TRBV10-2 to TRBJ2-7; 14 nucleotides line up with TRBD2. CDR1 is WSHSY and CDR2 is SAAADI in the germline V gene. The J segment lost 6 bases and the V segment lost 6 bases, leaving 4 bases of the junction unmatched. CDR3 length: 14 residues. This chain's CDR3 is CASRTGTSGSEQYF. For the CDR3, the DNA is TGCGCCAGCAGAACCGGGACTAGCGGGAGCGAGCAGTACTTC.

The J gene is TRBJ2-2, the V gene TRBV18; TRBD2 matches 12 bases. V lost 4 bases and J lost 2; bases outside the gene matches: 5. The length of the CDR3 is 17 residues. In germline, CDR1 is KGHSH, CDR2 LQKENI. The CDR3 here is CASSRASGGANTGELFF. Here the CDR3 DNA reads TGTGCCAGCTCACGCGCTAGCGGGGGGGCCAACACCGGGGAGCTGTTTTTT.

This chain connects TRBV2 to TRBJ2-7, with TRBD1 matching over 8 bases. The CDR3 has 13 residues. J gave up 5 bases and V 7 bases, and 7 bases lay outside the gene matches. CDR1 SNHLY and CDR2 FYNNEI come from the germline V gene. The CDR3 nucleotides read TGTGCCAGCAAAATAACAGGGGGTGACGAGCAGTACTTC. This gives the protein CASKITGGDEQYF.

This clone was observed a single time. This chain connects TRBV15 to TRBJ2-2; weak D call: TRBD1 (6 bases). CDR3 length equals 15 residues. Deletions cut 3 bases from V and 3 bases from J, with 11 bases between. CDR1 and CDR2 (germline): LNHNV, YYDKDF (reference sequence). The CDR3 loop is CATSRGARDTGELFF. Written as DNA, the CDR3 is TGTGCCACCAGCAGGGGGGCAAGGGACACCGGGGAGCTGTTTTTT. Variable domain in full (rest from reference TRBV15 and TRBJ2-2): DAMVIQNPRYQVTQFGKPVTLSCSQTLNHNVMYWYQQKSSQAPKLLFHYYDKDFNNEADTPDNFQSRRPNTSFCFLDIRSPGLGDTAMYLCATSRGARDTGELFFGEGSRLTVL.

J is TRBJ1-4 and V is TRBV28; the match to TRBD1 covers 10 bases. This CDR3 contains 16 residues. Trimming cost V 4 bases and J 2 bases; bases outside gene matches: 4. Germline V gene lookup returns CDR1 MDHEN and CDR2 SYDVKM. The CDR3 nucleotides are TGTGCCAGCAGTTCTCAGGACAGGGGGACTAATGAAAAACTGTTTTTT. Translating gives CASSSQDRGTNEKLFF.

This clone was recorded once. CDR3 nucleotide sequence: TGTGCCAGCAGAGATTCTGCGACAGTGCTCTACAATGAGCAGTTCTTC. It yields the protein CASRDSATVLYNEQFF. The chain joins TRBV11-2 to TRBJ2-1, with D maybe TRBD1 (5 bases). Germline V gives CDR1 SGHAT, CDR2 FQNNGV. The CDR3 is 16 residues long. V was trimmed by 6 bases and J by 3 bases, leaving 18 bases between them.

The gene calls are TRBV28 and TRBJ1-1, with a tentative D call TRBD1 (5 bases). Germline CDR1 reads MDHEN; CDR2 reads SYDVKM. V lost 6 bases, J lost 11 bases, and 28 bases lay in between. The CDR3 runs to 16 residues. Here the CDR3 DNA reads TGTGCCAGCAGCCCCACGAGTCCACAGGCACATGAGAGGGCTTTCTTT. This sequence encodes CASSPTSPQAHERAFF.

This clone has only a few counts. The chain joins TRBV19 to TRBJ1-4; 7 nucleotides line up with TRBD1. The length of the CDR3 is 17 residues. V shed 1 base, J shed 6 bases, and the junction held 11 bases outside the gene matches. Germline V gives CDR1 LNHDA, CDR2 SQIVND (reference sequence). The CDR3 sequence: CASSIVSNRDSYEKLFF. The CDR3 DNA follows: TGTGCCAGTAGTATAGTCTCCAATCGGGACAGCTATGAAAAACTGTTTTTT.

Details on this clone: Different DNA sequences within this sample yield the same CDR3. The chain links TRBV6-4 to TRBJ2-1; D possibly corresponds to TRBD1 (6 bases). The ends were cut back, 2 bases at V and 5 bases at J, with 7 bases in the middle. The CDR3 spans 13 residues. Germline-derived CDR1 and CDR2 are MRHNA and SNTAGT. In nucleotides, the CDR3 is TGTGCCAGCAGTGACCGGGACAACAATGAGCAGTTCTTC. This encodes CASSDRDNNEQFF.

The chain uses TRBV7-2 and TRBJ2-5; maybe TRBD2 (6 bases). The CDR3 is 15 amino acids. With 5 bases removed from V and 4 bases from J, the gap between germline ends came to 17 bases. Per the germline V gene, CDR1 is SGHTA and CDR2 is FQGNSA. The CDR3 bases are TGTGCCAGCAGCCCCCTGGGGCAGGGACTAGAGACCCAGTACTTC. It is translated as CASSPLGQGLETQYF.

The chain's CDR3 is CASTPQGRFSGANVLTF. The DNA of the CDR3 is TGTGCCAGCACACCACAGGGGCGATTCTCTGGGGCCAACGTCCTGACTTTC. The chain is built from TRBV2 and TRBJ2-6, with 7 bases aligning to TRBD1. CDR3 size: 17 residues. Germline loops: CDR1 SNHLY, CDR2 FYNNEI. Trimming took 7 bases from V and 0 from J; bases not matched to a gene: 9.

The chain carries TRBV10-3 and TRBJ1-3; no reliable D call. Looked up from germline, CDR1 is ENHRY and CDR2 is SYGVKD. The CDR3 extends over 17 amino acids. The ends were cut back, 1 base at V and 0 bases at J, with 13 bases in the middle. CDR3 DNA sequence: TGTGCCATCAGTGAGTTGTCGGCGGTGTCCTCTGGAAACACCATATATTTT. This sequence encodes CAISELSAVSSGNTIYF.

The chain joins TRBV28 to TRBJ2-5; 9 nucleotides line up with TRBD1. This CDR3 region has 16 residues. Germline V gives CDR1 MDHEN, CDR2 SYDVKM. V lost 6 bases, J lost 5 bases, and 13 bases stayed unmatched. In DNA, the CDR3 is TGTGCCAGCAGCCCTACAGGGGGCGCGACTAGGGAGACCCAGTACTTC. Protein sequence: CASSPTGGATRETQYF. The full variable domain, with the rest looked up from reference TRBV28 and TRBJ2-5, is DVKVTQSSRYLVKRTGEKVFLECVQDMDHENMFWYRQDPGLGLRLIYFSYDVKMKEKGDIPEGYSVSREKKERFSLILESASTNQTSMYLCASSPTGGATRETQYFGPGTRLLVL.

The gene calls are TRBV5-1 and TRBJ2-7; tentative D call: TRBD2 (6 bases). Germline V gene lookup returns CDR1 SGHRS and CDR2 YFSETQ. The CDR3 runs to 13 residues. V was shortened by 5 bases and J by 2 bases, with 11 bases between the two germline ends. The CDR3 is CASSWDSAYEQYF. The CDR3 DNA reads as TGCGCCAGCAGTTGGGACTCGGCCTACGAGCAGTACTTC.

This clone showed up just a few times. The chain couples TRBV7-9 to TRBJ2-2, with D tentatively TRBD2 (5 bases). The V end was cut by 8 bases, the J end by 6 bases, with 10 bases between. CDR3 length equals 12 residues. CDR1 SEHNR and CDR2 FQNEAQ come from the germline V gene (reference sequence). This CDR3 is CASGSEAGELFF. The CDR3 DNA sequence: TGTGCCAGCGGGAGTGAGGCCGGGGAGCTGTTTTTT.

This clone was detected a few times. The chain uses TRBV11-2 and TRBJ2-7, with D perhaps matching TRBD1 (6 bases). The CDR3 has 15 amino acids. Germline V gives CDR1 SGHAT, CDR2 FQNNGV. Trimming removed 1 base from V and 2 bases from J, with 12 bases in between. CDR3 nucleotides: TGTGCCAGCAGCTTAGTAAGTCAGGGGCCCTACGAGCAGTACTTC. It yields the protein CASSLVSQGPYEQYF.

The chain recombines TRBV7-9 with TRBJ1-1; D gene uncertain. V was clipped by 4 bases and J by 6 bases, with 9 bases between them. Germline CDR1 and CDR2: SEHNR and FQNEAQ (reference sequence). The CDR3 has 12 residues. This CDR3 is CASSWPGAEAFF. The CDR3 DNA follows: TGTGCCAGCAGCTGGCCTGGAGCTGAAGCTTTCTTT.

The gene calls are TRBV5-1 and TRBJ2-3; 7 bases agree with TRBD2. V gave up 0 bases and J gave up 4 bases; unmatched junction bases: 11. The CDR3 is 17 residues long. CDR1 is SGHRS, CDR2 YFSETQ, per germline. CDR3 amino acids: CASSLAVREGLSDTQYF. In nucleotides, the CDR3 is TGCGCCAGCAGCTTGGCCGTGAGGGAGGGCCTCTCAGATACGCAGTATTTT.

V gene TRBV11-3 combines with J gene TRBJ2-3; tentatively, D is TRBD1 (6 bases). The CDR3 runs 17 residues. V shed 6 bases and J shed 0 bases, with 19 bases lying between them. Per the germline V gene, CDR1 is SGHNT and CDR2 is YENEEA. CDR3 sequence: CASRQGLGPRSTDTQYF. The CDR3, as DNA: TGTGCCAGCAGGCAGGGGTTGGGTCCCCGGAGCACAGATACGCAGTATTTT.

J is TRBJ2-3 and V is TRBV5-1; perhaps TRBD2 as D (6 bases). Germline loops: CDR1 SGHRS, CDR2 YFSETQ. Trimming left V 0 bases short and J 2 bases short, with 13 bases between. The CDR3 consists of 16 residues. Here the CDR3 reads CASSLASGGLTDTQYF. DNA of the CDR3: TGCGCCAGCAGCTTGGCCAGCGGAGGGCTCACAGATACGCAGTATTTT.

The V call is TRBV23-1, the J call TRBJ2-7; 10 bases map to TRBD1. TRBV23-1 is placed among ORFs of uncertain function. CDR3 length: 14 amino acids. The V and J ends lost 8 bases and 4 bases, in that order; junction bases with no gene match: 8. This chain's CDR3 is CASDPGQGRYEQYF. Here the CDR3 DNA reads TGCGCCAGCGATCCGGGACAGGGGCGGTACGAGCAGTACTTC.

This chain uses TRBV5-1 with TRBJ2-1; tentatively, D is TRBD2 (6 bases). The CDR3 consists of 13 residues. V dropped 5 bases and J dropped 11 bases, with 17 bases sitting between them. Germline V lookup: CDR1 SGHRS, CDR2 YFSETQ. For the CDR3, the DNA is TGCGCCAGCAGTTCTAATAGCGGTGTCCAGCAGTTCTTC. Its translation: CASSSNSGVQQFF.

This chain connects TRBV11-2 to TRBJ2-3; 7 bases fit TRBD1. The CDR3 extends over 20 amino acids. Losses at the gene ends were 0 bases for V and 2 bases for J; bases not matched to a gene: 17. Germline lookup yields CDR1 SGHAT and CDR2 FQNNGV. The CDR3 sequence: CASSLDFSLSLDRLTDTQYF. CDR3 nucleotides: TGTGCCAGCAGCTTAGATTTCTCACTCTCCCTGGACAGGCTCACAGATACGCAGTATTTT.